Included here is one T cell receptor beta chain sequence, with context. V was clipped by 7 bases and J by 0 bases; unmatched bases: 5. Germline V gene sequence: CDR1 SQVTM, CDR2 ANQGSEA. This CDR3 is 14 amino acids long. The sample comes from a study of blood T cell repertoires in COVID-19. Study members were between about 18 and 90 years old and lived in 24 US regions. The study assigned cohorts using participant-reported clinical history. Per the study methods: Amplified reference gene primers provided the basis for estimating nucleated cell counts. Method: immunoSEQ multiplex PCR; TCRdb's copy keeps in-frame clones and lacks some. V, J and clone size derive from that table, while D and trimming were established from the DNA sequence. The table records 130,000 to 150,000 clones, roughly 88% of them present only once.

The receptor's source is a woman aged 25-40 years with acute COVID-19. The chain has TRBV29-1 and TRBJ2-2, with 7 bases lining up with TRBD1. Sample: PBMCs or T cells enriched from blood (not recorded which). The CDR3 DNA is TGCAGCGCTGGGGGACAGACGAACACCGGGGAGCTGTTTTTT. Its protein product is CSAGGQTNTGELFF.